The sequence of this T cell receptor beta chain was determined in a study of T cells after yellow fever vaccination. Study context: The fractions with low cell numbers were processed using SMART-Seq v4 Ultra Low Input. Whole-study results and caveats: Any FACS-sorted repertoire could hold abundant clonotypes that contaminate it from the bulk population.

Synthesis of TCR cDNA relied on 5'RACE template switching, which attached a universal primer site and UMIs. From the 5' RACE reads, TCRdb called clonotypes with MiXCR, one entry per CDR3 protein. The sample has 500,000 to 650,000 distinct CDR3 sequences; less than 20% are singletons. The table lists this clonotype with a few counts. Its antigen is not known. V lost 3 bases to trimming and J lost 4 bases, with 10 bases between them. The CDR3 spans 15 residues. The germline V gene encodes CDR1 SGHDN and CDR2 FVKESK. This receptor was taken from a man between 18 and 29 years old who received the YFV17D yellow fever vaccine. This rearrangement joins TRBV14 to TRBJ1-6, with a possible D match to TRBD1 (6 bases). The sequencing used PBMCs, collected about 5 days after the first yellow fever vaccination. As DNA, the CDR3 is TGTGCCAGCAGCCACTTGGGGGCTTATAATTCACCCCTCCACTTT. Its translation: CASSHLGAYNSPLHF. Combining the CDR3 with reference TRBV14 and TRBJ1-6 gives the whole variable domain EAGVTQFPSHSVIEKGQTVTLRCDPISGHDNLYWYRRVMGKEIKFLLHFVKESKQDESGMPNNRFLAERTGGTYSTLKVQPAELEDSGVYFCASSHLGAYNSPLHFGNGTRLTVT.